This TCR beta chain originates from a study of T cell changes during pregnancy in multiple sclerosis. The protocol was immunoSEQ multiplex PCR, while the TCRdb copy is restricted to in-frame clones and leaves out a portion. The top ten hold more than 0.55% of the sample, which has more than 30,000 clones, 85% to 90% seen once. The V and J ends lost 3 bases and 0 bases respectively, with 9 bases between them. This CDR3 is 15 amino acids long. Per the germline V gene, CDR1 is LNHDA and CDR2 is SQIVND (reference sequence). This receptor was identified in a female donor with multiple sclerosis, enrolled in a pregnancy study. The chain joins TRBV19 to TRBJ1-5, with D possibly matching TRBD1 (5 bases). Here the sequenced sample was CD4+ T cells from peripheral blood mononuclear cells, taken before pregnancy. Here the CDR3 reads CASSITTASNQPQHF. The CDR3 DNA follows: TGTGCCAGTAGTATCACGACAGCTAGCAATCAGCCCCAGCATTTT.